Below are 32 T cell receptor beta chains sequenced from a single sample in a study of blood T cell repertoires in COVID-19. Clones were sequenced by immunoSEQ multiplex PCR, and TCRdb holds only the in-frame ones, with some missing. The sample lists 260,000 or so clones, roughly four fifths seen once, with around 7.5% in the top ten. The sequenced sample was peripheral blood. The receptors were gathered from a woman older than 75 with COVID-19, enrolled during active disease.

This clone was counted once. V gene TRBV6-2 or TRBV6-3 combines with J gene TRBJ1-5; the match to TRBD1 covers 8 bases. The CDR3 runs to 15 residues. Trimming removed 0 bases from V and 6 bases from J; junction bases left unmatched: 4. Germline CDR1 and CDR2: MNHEY and SVGEGT. The CDR3 bases are TGTGCCAGCAGTTACTCTCAGGGGGCTCTTCAGCCCCAGCATTTT. Translation gives CASSYSQGALQPQHF.

V gene TRBV6-6 combines with J gene TRBJ1-5, with TRBD1 as a possible D gene (5 bases). This CDR3 is built from 16 residues. Trimming removed 2 bases from V and 2 bases from J, with 13 bases in between. Per germline, CDR1 MNHNY and CDR2 SVGAGI (reference sequence). The DNA of the CDR3 is TGTGCCAGCAGTTACACCTCCGGGGGTGGCAATCAGCCCCAGCATTTT. Amino acid sequence: CASSYTSGGGNQPQHF.

The chain employs TRBV4-2 and TRBJ2-1; 9 bases line up with TRBD2. Germline assignment: CDR1 LGHNA and CDR2 YNFKEQ. The CDR3 spans 16 residues. Germline trimming cut 0 bases from V and 7 bases from J; bases unmatched to any gene: 7. The CDR3 protein is CASSQDGTSGHNEQFF. Here the CDR3 DNA reads TGTGCCAGCAGCCAAGATGGAACTAGCGGGCATAATGAGCAGTTCTTC.

This clone has just one count. The gene calls are TRBV19 and TRBJ1-3; possibly TRBD1 for D (5 bases). The V gene's germline CDR1 is LNHDA and CDR2 SQIVND (reference sequence). CDR3 length equals 16 residues. V shed 3 bases and J shed 2 bases, with 14 bases lying between them. CDR3 sequence: CASSIGGKGPGNTIYF. CDR3 nucleotides: TGTGCCAGTAGTATCGGGGGAAAGGGACCTGGAAACACCATATATTTT.

This clone was observed a single time. The chain uses TRBV28 and TRBJ1-2; no definite D call. V was clipped by 4 bases and J by 0 bases, with 9 bases between them. Germline V gene sequence: CDR1 MDHEN, CDR2 SYDVKM. The CDR3 extends over 14 amino acids. Here the CDR3 reads CASSSEGANYGYTF. CDR3 nucleotide sequence: TGTGCCAGCAGTTCGGAGGGAGCTAACTATGGCTACACCTTC.

The chain recombines TRBV2 with TRBJ2-1, with TRBD1 as a possible D gene (6 bases). V lost 6 bases and J 7 bases, leaving 13 bases between the germline ends. CDR1 and CDR2 (germline): SNHLY, FYNNEI. CDR3 length equals 13 residues. CDR3 region: CASSLYRENEQFF. For the CDR3, the DNA is TGTGCCAGCAGCCTTTACAGGGAAAATGAGCAGTTCTTC.

This chain uses TRBV5-4 with TRBJ2-1; TRBD2 matches at 7 bases. After removal of 1 base from V and 9 bases from J, the junction contained 13 bases not matched to a gene. CDR3 length equals 16 residues. Germline CDR1 and CDR2: SGHNT and YYREEE (reference sequence). CDR3: CASSLPPNAGAFEQFF. The CDR3 region has the DNA TGTGCCAGCAGCTTGCCCCCAAATGCGGGAGCATTTGAGCAGTTCTTC.

The chain uses TRBV2 and TRBJ1-6, with D perhaps TRBD1 (5 bases). V was clipped by 6 bases and J by 0 bases, with 18 bases between them. The CDR3 extends over 18 amino acids. The germline CDR1 and CDR2 sequences are SNHLY and FYNNEI. The CDR3 DNA reads as TGTGCCAGCAGCGCATTCCCGTCAGACAGCTCCTATAATTCACCCCTCCACTTT. Protein: CASSAFPSDSSYNSPLHF.

The chain links TRBV19 to TRBJ2-3, with D unclear. Germline assignment: CDR1 LNHDA and CDR2 SQIVND (reference sequence). This CDR3 is built from 14 residues. V lost 7 bases, J lost 0 bases, and 11 bases lay in between. The CDR3 region is CASKQMTSTDTQYF. The CDR3 DNA reads TGTGCCAGTAAGCAGATGACTAGCACAGATACGCAGTATTTT.

This chain connects TRBV7-2 to TRBJ1-1; 10 bases line up with TRBD1. V was pared by 6 bases and J by 4 bases, with 11 bases of the junction left unmatched. CDR3 length: 16 amino acids. The V gene's germline CDR1 is SGHTA and CDR2 FQGNSA. The CDR3 spells CASSWDRGVLGTEAFF. DNA for the CDR3: TGTGCCAGCAGTTGGGACAGGGGCGTTTTGGGCACTGAAGCTTTCTTT.

This chain connects TRBV28 to TRBJ2-1; possible D gene TRBD1, 5 bases. The CDR3 has 16 residues. V shed 2 bases and J shed 7 bases, with 18 bases lying between them. CDR1 and CDR2 from the germline V gene are MDHEN and SYDVKM. The CDR3 sequence: CASSLVAAGKGNEQFF. CDR3 DNA: TGTGCCAGCAGTTTAGTCGCGGCAGGGAAAGGTAATGAGCAGTTCTTC. Supplemented by reference TRBV28 and TRBJ2-1, the full variable domain reads DVKVTQSSRYLVKRTGEKVFLECVQDMDHENMFWYRQDPGLGLRLIYFSYDVKMKEKGDIPEGYSVSREKKERFSLILESASTNQTSMYLCASSLVAAGKGNEQFFGPGTRLTVL.

The chain carries TRBV3-1 (or the pseudogene TRBV3-2) and TRBJ1-1, with TRBD1 matching over 8 bases. The CDR3 sequence is 14 residues long. Germline assignment: CDR1 LGHDT and CDR2 YNNKEL (reference sequence). The ends lost 6 bases at V and 7 bases at J; junction bases unmatched: 10. The CDR3 is CASSPYDRGSEAFF. As DNA, the CDR3 is TGTGCCAGCAGTCCTTATGACAGGGGCAGTGAAGCTTTCTTT.

The gene calls are TRBV5-5 and TRBJ1-2; no clear D. V was shortened by 0 bases and J by 13 bases, with 10 bases between the two germline ends. The CDR3 is 11 amino acids. The germline V gene encodes CDR1 SGHKS and CDR2 YYEKEE (reference sequence). Here the CDR3 reads CASSLEEKRTF. CDR3 nucleotides: TGTGCCAGCAGCTTGGAGGAAAAGCGCACCTTC. The full variable domain, in which reference TRBV5-5 and TRBJ1-2 provide the parts outside the CDR3, is DAGVTQSPTHLIKTRGQQVTLRCSPISGHKSVSWYQQVLGQGPQFIFQYYEKEERGRGNFPDRFSARQFPNYSSELNVNALLLGDSALYLCASSLEEKRTFGSGTRLTVV.

The chain carries TRBV5-6 and TRBJ1-6, with D perhaps TRBD1 (5 bases). Germline values: CDR1 SGHDT, CDR2 YYEEEE. Trimming removed 0 bases at V and 7 bases at J, with 14 bases between. The CDR3 is 16 residues long. Written as DNA, the CDR3 is TGTGCCAGCAGCTTGGGTCGGGGTGGGGGGAATTCACCCCTCCACTTT. It translates to CASSLGRGGGNSPLHF.

This clone has only one observation. The V and J genes are TRBV7-9 and TRBJ1-1; weak D call: TRBD1 (5 bases). This CDR3 is 12 amino acids long. Trimming pared 5 bases from V and 8 bases from J, leaving 12 bases between. In germline, CDR1 is SEHNR, CDR2 FQNEAQ (reference sequence). For the CDR3, the DNA is TGTGCCAGCAGCCCTAAAGGGGCAGAAGCTTTCTTT. This encodes CASSPKGAEAFF.

V usage is TRBV18 and J usage is TRBJ1-1; D is perhaps TRBD1 (6 bases). The CDR3 totals 15 residues. The V gene lost 1 base and the J gene lost 7 bases, with 16 bases spanning the gap. Germline-derived CDR1 and CDR2 are KGHSH and LQKENI. The CDR3 DNA reads as TGTGCCAGCTCACCACTTCAGAACAGGGAAGTTGAAGCTTTCTTT. This codes for CASSPLQNREVEAFF.

The rearrangement links TRBV19 to TRBJ2-2; TRBD2 might be the D (5 bases). Per the germline V gene, CDR1 is LNHDA and CDR2 is SQIVND (reference sequence). This CDR3 has 15 residues. V shed 7 bases and J shed 7 bases, with 19 bases lying between them. CDR3 bases: TGTGCCAGTACCATGAGCGGTACCATGGGCGGGGAGCTGTTTTTT. Protein product: CASTMSGTMGGELFF.

The CDR3 region is CASSQGGGELFF. CDR3 DNA: TGTGCCAGCAGCCAAGGAGGAGGGGAGCTGTTTTTT. The chain is built from TRBV3-1 (or the pseudogene TRBV3-2) and TRBJ2-2; D call uncertain. Germline CDR1 and CDR2: LGHDT and YNNKEL (reference sequence). V was cut by 1 base and J by 8 bases, with 5 bases left in between. The CDR3 consists of 12 residues.

The genes are TRBV5-3 and TRBJ2-7; 8 nucleotides match TRBD2. TRBV5-3 is flagged as an ORF with uncertain function. The CDR3 contains 9 residues. After removal of 9 bases from V and 11 bases from J, the junction contained 4 bases not matched to a gene. The CDR3 is CAIPGGEYF. In DNA, the CDR3 is TGTGCCATCCCGGGGGGGGAGTACTTC.

The J gene is TRBJ2-1, the V gene TRBV10-3; possibly TRBD1 for D (6 bases). The V and J ends lost 6 bases and 3 bases respectively, with 9 bases between them. The CDR3 spans 13 residues. Germline values: CDR1 ENHRY, CDR2 SYGVKD. The CDR3 coding sequence is TGTGCCATCAGCATGGACAGCTACAATGAGCAGTTCTTC. It encodes CAISMDSYNEQFF.

This CDR3 reads CATSERGRDTDTQYF. CDR3 DNA: TGTGCCACCAGTGAGCGTGGACGGGACACAGATACGCAGTATTTT. The chain combines TRBV24-1 with TRBJ2-3; D is possibly TRBD2 (5 bases). Germline lookup yields CDR1 KGHDR and CDR2 SFDVKD. This CDR3 region has 15 residues. Trimming took off 4 bases at V and 2 bases at J, with 12 bases between the two ends.

The V call is TRBV29-1, the J call TRBJ1-1, with 11 positions matching TRBD1. The V and J ends lost 4 bases and 5 bases, in that order; junction bases with no gene match: 6. Germline loops: CDR1 SQVTM, CDR2 ANQGSEA. The CDR3 runs 14 residues. In nucleotides, the CDR3 is TGCAGCGTTGGGCCGGGACAGGGGGGAACTGAAGCTTTCTTT. Translating gives CSVGPGQGGTEAFF.

V usage is TRBV28 and J usage is TRBJ1-5, with D possibly being TRBD1 (5 bases). The germline V gene has CDR1 MDHEN and CDR2 SYDVKM. The CDR3 consists of 15 residues. With 5 bases removed from V and 2 bases from J, the gap between germline ends came to 13 bases. CDR3 in DNA: TGTGCCAGCAGTACCCAGGGTCTGGGCAATCAGCCCCAGCATTTT. Protein sequence: CASSTQGLGNQPQHF.

This clone was seen more than once but under ten times. The gene calls are TRBV7-2 and TRBJ1-3; D is possibly TRBD1 (6 bases). Germline CDR1 and CDR2: SGHTA and FQGNSA. V was trimmed by 1 base and J by 2 bases, leaving 9 bases between them. The CDR3 runs to 15 residues. CDR3 protein: CASSLEGVTGNTIYF. The CDR3 bases are TGTGCCAGCAGCTTAGAGGGGGTGACTGGAAACACCATATATTTT.

This clone was recorded at least ten times. This chain connects TRBV27 to TRBJ2-7, with 9 bases that match TRBD2. The ends lost 5 bases at V and 0 bases at J; junction bases unmatched: 11. This CDR3 spans 17 amino acids. Germline-derived CDR1 and CDR2 are MNHEY and SMNVEV (reference sequence). Here the CDR3 reads CASSTVSGLANSYEQYF. In DNA form, the CDR3 reads TGTGCCAGCAGTACGGTAAGCGGACTAGCGAACTCCTACGAGCAGTACTTC.

The chain combines TRBV18 with TRBJ1-3; TRBD1 matches 8 bases. The CDR3 length is 16 residues. After removal of 4 bases from V and 4 bases from J, the junction contained 9 bases not matched to a gene. CDR1 KGHSH and CDR2 LQKENI come from the germline V gene. The CDR3: CASSLSGQVMGNTIYF. The DNA of the CDR3 is TGTGCCAGCTCACTGTCGGGACAGGTCATGGGAAACACCATATATTTT.

This clone was detected a few times. This sequence joins TRBV5-1 and TRBJ2-7, with 9 nucleotides matching TRBD1. The CDR3 runs 14 residues. Losses at the gene ends were 3 bases for V and 2 bases for J; bases not matched to a gene: 3. Per germline, CDR1 SGHRS and CDR2 YFSETQ. The CDR3 bases are TGCGCCAGCAGCTCCCGGGACAGGGCCTACGAGCAGTACTTC. It translates to CASSSRDRAYEQYF.

V usage is TRBV11-3 and J usage is TRBJ1-1, with TRBD1 matching over 7 bases. The germline CDR1 and CDR2 sequences are SGHNT and YENEEA. V shed 4 bases and J 7 bases; nucleotides not matched to a gene: 3. The CDR3 is 12 amino acids. The CDR3 sequence: CASSWRQGEAFF. CDR3 nucleotide sequence: TGTGCCAGCAGCTGGAGACAGGGTGAAGCTTTCTTT.

The chain employs TRBV7-3 and TRBJ2-2; 7 bases align to TRBD1. The CDR3 has 14 residues. The germline gives CDR1 SGHTA, CDR2 FQGTGA. With 5 bases clipped from V and 6 bases from J, the junction kept 6 bases outside the gene matches. In nucleotides, the CDR3 is TGTGCCAGCAGCCCGGCCACAGGGGCCGGGGAGCTGTTTTTT. This encodes CASSPATGAGELFF.

The J gene is TRBJ1-2, the V gene TRBV18, with 10 bases matching TRBD1. CDR3 length: 13 residues. V lost 3 bases, J lost 8 bases, and 3 bases stayed unmatched. CDR1 is KGHSH and CDR2 is LQKENI in the germline V gene. The CDR3 DNA is TGTGCCAGCTCACCCGGACAGGGGGAAGGCTACACCTTC. Its translation is CASSPGQGEGYTF.

The rearrangement uses TRBV18 and TRBJ1-6, with 8 positions matching TRBD1. After removal of 1 base from V and 6 bases from J, the junction contained 8 bases not matched to a gene. Germline V gene lookup returns CDR1 KGHSH and CDR2 LQKENI. The CDR3 is 17 residues long. CDR3 amino acids: CASSPLVFGQGNSPLHF. The CDR3 region has the DNA TGTGCCAGCTCACCACTAGTTTTCGGACAGGGTAATTCACCCCTCCACTTT.

V usage is TRBV2 and J usage is TRBJ2-7; perhaps TRBD1 as D (6 bases). Germline V gene data show CDR1 as SNHLY and CDR2 as FYNNEI. V lost 6 bases, J lost 3 bases, and 12 bases lay in between. The CDR3 spans 13 residues. The CDR3 DNA reads as TGTGCCAGCAGCACGGACAGAAACTACGAGCAGTACTTC. It is translated as CASSTDRNYEQYF.